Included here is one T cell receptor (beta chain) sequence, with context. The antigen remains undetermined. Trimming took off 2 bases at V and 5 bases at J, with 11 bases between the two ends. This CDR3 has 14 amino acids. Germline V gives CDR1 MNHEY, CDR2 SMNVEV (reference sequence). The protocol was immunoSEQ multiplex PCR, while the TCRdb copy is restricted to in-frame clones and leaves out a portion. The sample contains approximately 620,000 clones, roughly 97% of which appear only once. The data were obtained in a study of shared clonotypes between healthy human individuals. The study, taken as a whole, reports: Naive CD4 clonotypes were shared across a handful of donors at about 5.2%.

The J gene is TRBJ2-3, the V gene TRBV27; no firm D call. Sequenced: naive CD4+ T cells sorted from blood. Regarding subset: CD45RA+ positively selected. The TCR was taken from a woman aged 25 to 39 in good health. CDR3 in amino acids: CASSLNSWGDTQYF. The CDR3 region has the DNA TGTGCCAGCAGTTTAAACTCTTGGGGAGATACGCAGTATTTT.